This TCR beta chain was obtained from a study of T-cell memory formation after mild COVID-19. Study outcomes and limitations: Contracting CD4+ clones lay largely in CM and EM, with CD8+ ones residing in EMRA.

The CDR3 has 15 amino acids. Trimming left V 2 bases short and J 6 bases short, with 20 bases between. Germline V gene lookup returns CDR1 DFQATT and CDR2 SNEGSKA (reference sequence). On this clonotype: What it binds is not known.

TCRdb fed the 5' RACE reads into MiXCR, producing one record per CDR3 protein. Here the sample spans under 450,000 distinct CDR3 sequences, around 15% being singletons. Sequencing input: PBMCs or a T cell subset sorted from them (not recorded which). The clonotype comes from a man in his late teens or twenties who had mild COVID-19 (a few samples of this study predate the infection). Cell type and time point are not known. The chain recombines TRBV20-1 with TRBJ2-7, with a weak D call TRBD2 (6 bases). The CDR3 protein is CSARSPGLQTSEQYF. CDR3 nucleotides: TGCAGTGCTAGAAGTCCGGGACTCCAAACTAGCGAGCAGTACTTC.